These 9 T cell receptor beta chains were all obtained from the same sample, sequenced in a study of patients and donors after allogeneic stem cell transplantation. TCRdb re-analysed the RT-PCR reads in MiXCR, keeping a single row per CDR3 protein. The repertoire holds roughly 880,000 distinct CDR3 sequences, under 20% seen once, with 6% in the top ten. Sequencing was performed on blood, either unsorted or a sorted T cell fraction (not recorded which). These receptors all stem from a human donor who was either an allogeneic HSCT recipient or a stem cell or donor lymphocyte infusion donor (not recorded which). It is not recorded whose cells these are; they may come from a transplant donor.

V is TRBV24-1 and J is TRBJ2-5; 7 nucleotides align to TRBD1. Germline-derived CDR1 and CDR2 are KGHDR and SFDVKD. The CDR3 totals 14 residues. Losses at the gene ends were 2 bases for V and 9 bases for J; bases not matched to a gene: 8. The CDR3 spells CATSDSDFQGAQYF. CDR3 sequence (DNA): TGTGCCACCAGTGATTCGGACTTTCAGGGGGCCCAGTACTTC.

The chain recombines TRBV9 with TRBJ2-1; 11 nucleotides align to TRBD2. Germline loops: CDR1 SGDLS, CDR2 YYNGEE. This CDR3 comprises 17 residues. The V and J ends lost 2 bases and 3 bases, in that order; junction bases with no gene match: 7. CDR3: CASSVGRLAGIYNEQFF. CDR3 sequence (DNA): TGTGCCAGCAGCGTTGGGAGACTAGCGGGAATCTACAATGAGCAGTTCTTC.

V gene TRBV6-2 or TRBV6-3 combines with J gene TRBJ2-7; 7 positions agree with TRBD1. Germline values: CDR1 MNHEY, CDR2 SVGEGT. V lost 6 bases, J lost 0 bases, and 8 bases stayed unmatched. The CDR3 has 15 amino acids. This CDR3 reads CASRLTGTASYEQYF. The CDR3, as DNA: TGTGCCAGCAGACTTACCGGGACAGCCTCCTACGAGCAGTACTTC.

This clonotype was counted only a few times. V gene TRBV6-5 combines with J gene TRBJ2-5, with D possibly TRBD2 on 6 matching bases. The CDR3 length is 14 residues. Trimming removed 4 bases from V and 6 bases from J, with 15 bases in between. Germline lookup yields CDR1 MNHEY and CDR2 SVGAGI. This CDR3 is CASSSSGGSKTQYF. In DNA form, the CDR3 reads TGTGCCAGCAGTTCCTCAGGAGGGAGCAAGACCCAGTACTTC.

This clonotype came up a few times. This chain links TRBV7-8 with TRBJ2-7; 8 positions match TRBD1. The CDR3 extends over 14 amino acids. Losses at the gene ends were 4 bases for V and 4 bases for J; bases not matched to a gene: 6. CDR1 is SGHVS, CDR2 FQNEAQ, per germline. The CDR3: CASSSPGQVYEQYF. The CDR3 coding sequence is TGTGCCAGCAGCTCACCGGGACAGGTATACGAGCAGTACTTC.

This clonotype was seen a few times. This chain uses TRBV9 with TRBJ2-1; TRBD1 aligns across 10 bases. The CDR3 has 16 residues. The germline V gene encodes CDR1 SGDLS and CDR2 YYNGEE. Trimming at V came to 1 base and at J to 9 bases, leaving 10 bases not matched to a gene. The CDR3 bases are TGTGCCAGCAGCGTACAAACCGGGACAGGGGATGGTGAGCAGTTCTTC. Encoded protein: CASSVQTGTGDGEQFF.

This chain connects TRBV6-4 to TRBJ2-3; TRBD2 agrees at 7 bases. This CDR3 is built from 15 residues. Germline assignment: CDR1 MRHNA and CDR2 SNTAGT. The junction had 7 bases not matched to a gene; V was cut back by 2 bases and J by 5 bases. The CDR3 sequence is CASSDGPSGGDTQYF. The CDR3 DNA reads TGTGCCAGCAGTGACGGTCCTAGCGGAGGAGATACGCAGTATTTT.

This clonotype was seen ten or more times. This chain links TRBV12-3 or TRBV12-4 with TRBJ2-5; 8 positions agree with TRBD2. The trim removed 3 bases at V and 4 bases at J, leaving 1 base unmatched. The CDR3 sequence is 13 residues long. The CDR3 DNA reads TGTGCCAGCAGTTTGAGCGGGGGAGAGACCCAGTACTTC. Translating gives CASSLSGGETQYF.

This clonotype was found a few times. The V call is TRBV24-1, the J call TRBJ1-1, with D maybe TRBD1 (6 bases). Looked up from germline, CDR1 is KGHDR and CDR2 is SFDVKD. Trimming left V 2 bases short and J 4 bases short, with 13 bases between. The CDR3 sequence is 15 residues long. The CDR3 DNA follows: TGTGCCACCAGTGATTCAGGCACAGGGACCACTGAAGCTTTCTTT. It is translated as CATSDSGTGTTEAFF.